The source of this T cell receptor (beta chain) is a study of T-cell reconstitution after alpha-beta-depleted transplantation in children (dated by TCRdb to 2016 to 2017). Notes on the research overall: The study quantitatively tracked T-cell immune reconstitution after TCRalphabeta/CD19-depleted allogeneic hematopoietic cell transplantation in children using TCR repertoire profiling. The paper as a whole reports these results and caveats: Over subsequent months, a decline in hyperexpanded clone frequencies was noted, and after one year, T-cell counts and TCRbeta diversity were mostly ascribed to newly produced T cells. In some patients, the high TCRbeta diversity seen at day 60 was put down to recipient T cells and intrathymic progenitors that had survived conditioning. The apparently early recovery of alphabetaT-cell counts about two months after transplant reportedly depended on only several hundred rapidly expanded clones that came from non-depleted graft cells.

The treatment or condition label here, explained by the study, means: allogeneic hematopoietic cell transplantation with graft depleted of TCRalphabeta T cells and CD19 B cells. The children who served as transplant recipients had been given grafts of TCRalphabeta/CD19-depleted allogeneic hematopoietic cells. Of note for this clonotype: The target of this receptor is not known. No base quality information exists; no much larger clone differs at one position.

The receptor library was made with PCR. Sequencer: Illumina HiSeq 2500. To normalize quantification of the TCRbeta repertoire, the TCR libraries were built with molecular barcoding that relied on unique molecular identifiers. TCRdb reprocessed the public reads (quality trimming at Q25 with fastp, clone calling with MiXCR) and kept in-frame beta chains. Merged by CDR3 protein, the rows form single entries marked with the most common genes and DNA. This sample is represented by hundreds of thousands of distinct CDR3 sequences; around 13% of them were singletons. 0.65% to 0.9% of the sample goes to the ten largest clones. For this chain, trimming is 0 bases at the V end and 2 bases at the J end, and the number of junction bases without a gene match is 7. CDR1 and CDR2 (SGDLS, YYNGEE) derive from the germline V gene. Reading from cysteine to phenylalanine, the CDR3 counts 16 amino acids. The kept DNA is CDR3 alone, 48 bases in frame from the first base.

The TCR originated in a girl aged 2-10 years with congenital amegakaryocytic thrombocytopenia, due to receive a stem cell transplant. The sequence links TRBV9 to TRBJ2-7; 8 bases in between match TRBD2. The sample consisted of PBMCs, taken before TCRalphabeta/CD19-depleted stem cell transplant. CDR3 sequence: CASSVAVVAGTYEQYF. Read as DNA, the sequence is TGTGCCAGCAGCGTAGCGGTGGTAGCGGGAACCTACGAGCAGTACTTC.